The clone carrying this T cell receptor beta chain was seen just once. The CDR3 has 15 residues. Germline CDR1 SNHLY, CDR2 FYNNEI. V was cut by 3 bases and J by 4 bases, with 12 bases left in between. Living in 24 US areas, the participants were between roughly 18 and 95 years of age. This sample is part of a study of blood T cell repertoires in COVID-19. Assay: immunoSEQ multiplex PCR; the TCRdb copy retains only in-frame clones and omits some. The sample carries 300,000 to 400,000 clones, 80% to 90% recorded once. This chain connects TRBV2 to TRBJ2-2; D possibly corresponds to TRBD1 (5 bases). The sequence derives from a woman aged 40 to 50 with acute COVID-19. The sample was PBMCs or T cells enriched from blood (not recorded which). The CDR3 loop is CASSEGQTPTGELFF. In DNA, the CDR3 is TGTGCCAGCAGTGAGGGGCAGACTCCCACCGGGGAGCTGTTTTTT.